This T cell receptor beta chain is from a study of OX40 agonist ivuxolimab in advanced cancers. Whole-study results and caveats: No antigen was identified for the clonally expanded peripheral T cells.

Details on this clone: The antigen is not known.

The assay was immunoSEQ multiplex PCR, and TCRdb's table has in-frame clones only and misses some. This sample has more than 15,000 clones, with around 84% found just once. This CDR3 region has 15 residues. Per the germline V gene, CDR1 is MDHEN and CDR2 is SYDVKM. The trim removed 4 bases at V and 8 bases at J, leaving 10 bases unmatched. Source: CD4+ or CD8+ T cells sorted from blood, taken in a trial of the OX40 agonist ivuxolimab. V gene TRBV28 combines with J gene TRBJ1-4; the match to TRBD1 covers 7 bases. This TCR derives from an adult with an advanced solid tumor such as melanoma, head and neck, liver or kidney cancer. In nucleotides, the CDR3 is TGTGCCAGCAGTTCTCAGACAGGGTTTAAGGAAAAACTGTTTTTT. Translating gives CASSSQTGFKEKLFF. The full variable domain, completed using reference TRBV28 and TRBJ1-4, is DVKVTQSSRYLVKRTGEKVFLECVQDMDHENMFWYRQDPGLGLRLIYFSYDVKMKEKGDIPEGYSVSREKKERFSLILESASTNQTSMYLCASSSQTGFKEKLFFGSGTQLSVL.